This TCR beta chain was captured by sequencing in a study of blood T cell repertoires in COVID-19. On the study more broadly: Sources were T cells, B-cell-depleted T cells, or PBMCs; the material itself was cDNA or gDNA.

The CDR3 covers 11 residues. V lost 6 bases and J lost 5; bases outside the gene matches: 0. In the study's own analysis: Amplification of reference gene primers provided the estimated nucleated cell counts. Assay: immunoSEQ multiplex PCR; the TCRdb copy retains only in-frame clones and omits some. The DNA gave D and trimming, while V, J and clone size come from that table. The table lists hundreds of thousands of clones, about four fifths of them singletons. The rearrangement uses TRBV12-3 or TRBV12-4 and TRBJ2-7; TRBD2 agrees at 8 bases. What was sequenced was peripheral blood. The receptor's source is a woman of 80 years or more with COVID-19, enrolled during active disease. The CDR3 DNA reads TGTGCCAGCAGGACTAGCGACGAGCAGTACTTC. Translation gives CASRTSDEQYF.